What follows are 2 T cell receptor beta chains derived from one specimen sequenced in a study of fetal regulatory T cell absence and autoimmunity (dated by TCRdb to about 2017). Libraries were built with the immunoSEQ multiplex PCR assay. The source is immuneACCESS, and TCRdb retained only in-frame sequences with V and J called. Part of the clones is not carried over; for the studies checked, unresolved V genes explain less than half of this, and the remainder is unexplained. For this sample there are about 95,000 clones; around 72% appear just once. 2% of the sample is taken by the ten largest. The specimen was pancreas tissue. These receptor sequences come from a male donor with IPEX syndrome.

Here the CDR3 DNA reads TGTGCCAGCAGCCAAGTGTTTCCGCCAGGGGGGACTGAAGCTTTCTTT. Amino acids: CASSQVFPPGGTEAFF. This sequence joins TRBV4-2 and TRBJ1-1; 7 bases are a match to TRBD1. V trimming: 1 base; J trimming: 5 bases; junction bases outside the gene matches: 10. This CDR3 has 16 amino acids. Germline CDR1 and CDR2: LGHNA and YNFKEQ.

This clone occurred a few times. The rearrangement joins TRBV14 to TRBJ1-2, with D tentatively TRBD1 (5 bases). Germline V gives CDR1 SGHDN, CDR2 FVKESK. Trimming cost V 4 bases and J 4 bases, with 10 bases left between them. The length of the CDR3 is 13 residues. The CDR3 here is CASSLLRGYGYTF. In DNA, the CDR3 is TGTGCCAGCAGCCTATTAAGGGGCTATGGCTACACCTTC.